This entry lists 18 T cell receptor beta chains sequenced from one sample in a study of T cells in Graves' hyperthyroidism and ophthalmopathy. TCR beta CDR3 regions were amplified from RNA transcripts. First-round RT-PCR targeting the TCR CDR3 was performed with the HTBI primer set. TCRdb re-derived calls from the multiplex PCR reads in MiXCR, one entry per CDR3 protein. Found here are hundreds of thousands of distinct CDR3 sequences, over 12% of them singletons; the top ten hold roughly 13%. Sequenced sample: blood. These receptors all stem from a young man with Graves' ophthalmopathy.

The gene calls are TRBV5-1 and TRBJ1-1, with D tentatively TRBD1 (5 bases). This CDR3 has 13 residues. V was pared by 1 base and J by 7 bases, with 11 bases between. Germline assignment: CDR1 SGHRS and CDR2 YFSETQ. The CDR3 loop is CASSLPGQSEAFF. Here the CDR3 DNA reads TGCGCCAGCAGCTTGCCAGGACAAAGTGAAGCTTTCTTT.

This clonotype was seen many times. This chain uses TRBV20-1 with TRBJ2-4; D remains unclear. V lost 2 bases and J 3 bases, leaving 8 bases between the germline ends. Germline loops: CDR1 DFQATT, CDR2 SNEGSKA (reference sequence). The CDR3 extends over 13 amino acids. The CDR3 bases are TGCAGTGCTAGAAACCCAAACAAAAACATTCAGTACTTC. Residues: CSARNPNKNIQYF.

This clonotype was found many times. V usage is TRBV18 and J usage is TRBJ1-2, with D hard to call. The CDR3 loop spans 11 amino acids. The V end was cut by 3 bases, the J end by 6 bases, with 5 bases between. Germline V lookup: CDR1 KGHSH, CDR2 LQKENI. The CDR3: CASSPGDGYTF. The CDR3 bases are TGTGCCAGCTCACCGGGAGATGGCTACACCTTC.

Notes on this clonotype: A much larger clonotype is one base distant, so this may be a read error. The CDR3 ends on some other residue instead of the conserved phenylalanine or tryptophan, so this is likely a read error. J is TRBJ2-5 and V is TRBV27, with TRBD2 matching 10 bases. Per germline, CDR1 MNHEY and CDR2 SMNVEV (reference sequence). V lost 3 bases, J lost 1 base, and 2 bases stayed unmatched. The CDR3 contains 15 residues. Here the CDR3 reads CASSFGLAAQETQYC. DNA of the CDR3: TGTGCCAGCAGTTTCGGACTAGCGGCCCAAGAGACCCAGTACTGC.

This clonotype was detected only a few times. The J gene is TRBJ1-2, the V gene TRBV30, with 9 positions matching TRBD1. V lost 3 bases and J lost 5; bases outside the gene matches: 7. The CDR3 is 14 residues long. CDR1 is GTSNPN, CDR2 SVGIG, per germline (reference sequence). CDR3 sequence: CAWRRDRAGYGYTF. In DNA, the CDR3 is TGTGCCTGGAGACGGGACAGGGCGGGATATGGCTACACCTTC.

This clonotype was observed a single time. A read error may explain this, as a much larger clone is one base away. No conserved phenylalanine or tryptophan is present at the end of the CDR3, so a read error is the likely explanation. The chain recombines TRBV24-1 with TRBJ2-5; 10 positions match TRBD1. Germline V lookup: CDR1 KGHDR, CDR2 SFDVKD. This CDR3 comprises 14 residues. V gave up 7 bases and J gave up 5 bases; unmatched junction bases: 6. CDR3 protein: CATRPTGGLETQYL. CDR3 DNA sequence: TGTGCCACCAGACCGACAGGGGGCTTGGAGACCCAGTACCTC.

In this sample, this clonotype turned up a few times. The genes are TRBV7-9 and TRBJ1-1; D is unresolved. The CDR3 consists of 14 residues. With 0 bases removed from V and 6 bases from J, the gap between germline ends came to 11 bases. Per the germline V gene, CDR1 is SEHNR and CDR2 is FQNEAQ (reference sequence). The CDR3 bases are TGTGCCAGCAGCTTAGCGCGGGAAGTGGCTGAAGCTTTCTTT. This gives the protein CASSLAREVAEAFF.

This clonotype has more than one count but fewer than ten. This chain connects TRBV7-9 to TRBJ1-5; D not certain. Trimming took off 1 base at V and 4 bases at J, with 14 bases between the two ends. Germline loops: CDR1 SEHNR, CDR2 FQNEAQ (reference sequence). The CDR3 sequence is 16 residues long. CDR3 sequence (DNA): TGTGCCAGCAGCTTAGATGGAGGAAGCGCTAATCAGCCCCAGCATTTT. This sequence encodes CASSLDGGSANQPQHF.

This clonotype was observed at least ten times. The V call is TRBV2, the J call TRBJ2-3; D might be TRBD1 or TRBD2, each matching 5 bases. V was cut by 6 bases and J by 5 bases, with 18 bases left in between. Germline assignment: CDR1 SNHLY and CDR2 FYNNEI. The CDR3 contains 15 residues. Here the CDR3 DNA reads TGTGCCAGCAGAGGACCGGGACCCCTAGGAGATACGCAGTATTTT. Translating it yields CASRGPGPLGDTQYF.

This clonotype was counted at least ten times. This chain's CDR3 is CASSLSPTLTEFF. CDR3 sequence (DNA): TGTGCCAGCAGCTTAAGCCCCACCCTGACCGAGTTCTTC. The chain employs TRBV11-2 and TRBJ2-1; D is ambiguous. The CDR3 has 13 residues. With 2 bases removed from V and 14 bases from J, the gap between germline ends came to 16 bases. Germline CDR1 and CDR2: SGHAT and FQNNGV.

The rearrangement uses TRBV12-3 or TRBV12-4 and TRBJ1-1; 9 nucleotides match TRBD1. The CDR3 is made up of 16 amino acids. V dropped 5 bases and J dropped 6; count of bases not matched to a gene: 13. Written as DNA, the CDR3 is TGTGCCAGCAGTAACCCCCGACAGGGGGTATTCTCTGAAGCTTTCTTT. It specifies CASSNPRQGVFSEAFF.

This clonotype was counted many times. The V gene is TRBV3-1, the J gene TRBJ1-1; TRBD1 might be the D (5 bases). The germline V gene encodes CDR1 LGHDT and CDR2 YNNKEL (reference sequence). V gave up 2 bases and J gave up 4 bases, with 11 bases separating them. The CDR3 covers 14 residues. The CDR3 nucleotides read TGTGCCAGCAGCCAAATGGGGGTGGGCACTGAAGCTTTCTTT. It codes for CASSQMGVGTEAFF.

V and J are TRBV5-1 and TRBJ2-2, with D possibly TRBD2 on 6 matching bases. Per the germline V gene, CDR1 is SGHRS and CDR2 is YFSETQ. The V end lost 5 bases, the J end lost 5 bases, and 19 bases lay between the germline ends. There are 16 residues in the CDR3. This chain's CDR3 is CASSFGGSGRTGELFF. In nucleotides, the CDR3 is TGCGCCAGCAGTTTTGGAGGGTCAGGGAGGACCGGGGAGCTGTTTTTT.

This clonotype was recorded many times. The V gene is TRBV5-4, the J gene TRBJ2-1; 11 nucleotides match TRBD1. Germline-derived CDR1 and CDR2 are SGHNT and YYREEE (reference sequence). This CDR3 contains 16 residues. V shed 4 bases and J 4 bases; nucleotides not matched to a gene: 7. CDR3 sequence: CASSGRGTGGYNEQFF. The CDR3 DNA reads as TGTGCCAGCAGCGGGCGGGGGACAGGGGGGTACAATGAGCAGTTCTTC. Based on the CDR3 plus reference TRBV5-4 and TRBJ2-1, the full variable domain is ETGVTQSPTHLIKTRGQQVTLRCSSQSGHNTVSWYQQALGQGPQFIFQYYREEENGRGNFPPRFSGLQFPNYSSELNVNALELDDSALYLCASSGRGTGGYNEQFFGPGTRLTVL.

This clonotype was seen only a few times. The V gene is TRBV19, the J gene TRBJ1-2, with 8 positions matching TRBD1. Unmatched junction bases numbered 8, after V lost 6 bases and J lost 8 bases. In germline, CDR1 is LNHDA, CDR2 SQIVND (reference sequence). CDR3 length: 13 amino acids. Here the CDR3 reads CASRPGTGDGYTF. CDR3 coding DNA: TGTGCCAGTAGACCCGGGACAGGTGACGGCTACACCTTC.

This clonotype was observed many times. The chain employs TRBV19 and TRBJ1-2, with D uncertain. CDR3 size: 12 residues. The ends were cut back, 6 bases at V and 1 base at J, with 6 bases in the middle. CDR1 is LNHDA, CDR2 SQIVND, per germline (reference sequence). In nucleotides, the CDR3 is TGTGCCAGTAGCCGGGATAACTATGGCTACACCTTC. Its protein is CASSRDNYGYTF.

This clonotype has a count of ten or more. The rearrangement links TRBV6-1 to TRBJ2-5; D ambiguous. The ends were cut back, 5 bases at V and 1 base at J, with 11 bases in the middle. This CDR3 is built from 14 residues. Germline CDR1 is MNHNS and CDR2 is SASEGT. CDR3 amino acids: CASSYRTVQETQYF. CDR3 bases: TGTGCCAGCAGTTACCGGACGGTCCAAGAGACCCAGTACTTC.

At least ten counts were recorded for this clonotype. V and J are TRBV18 and TRBJ2-5; 8 positions match TRBD1. The CDR3 contains 15 residues. The germline CDR1 and CDR2 sequences are KGHSH and LQKENI. V dropped 2 bases and J dropped 4; count of bases not matched to a gene: 6. CDR3 nucleotide sequence: TGTGCCAGCTCACCAGGACCCAGGGGGCTAGAGACCCAGTACTTC. Its protein product is CASSPGPRGLETQYF.